This T cell receptor (beta chain) is drawn from a study of blood T cell repertoires in COVID-19 (TCRdb year 2020). Study-wide context: Collaborator samples came from the United States, Italy and Spain and covered acute and convalescent phases of COVID-19. The material from the prospective study consisted of cDNA or gDNA derived from T cells, B-cell-depleted T cells, or PBMCs. Subjects who had been exposed to COVID-19, were actively infected with it, or had recovered from it provided the deeply sampled blood TCRbeta repertoires that made up the dataset. The repertoires were made available in a free public database intended to serve as a resource for research on the immune response to SARS-CoV-2. The samples were drawn from two sources: the first 160 participants of the ongoing ImmuneRACE study, and some 1,300 subjects contributed by 6 global collaborators. A de-identified subject ID, COVID-19 status, age in years and sex were almost always included in the sample metadata. Where HLA class I and class II types were available, the types were taken from metadata supplied by the sample provider, not from assay-based typing.

General findings and caveats noted by the study authors: The amount of clinical and demographic metadata varied by source and participant and was provided uncurated.

TCRbeta CDR3 regions were amplified from genomic DNA by means of the immunoSEQ Assay, a bias-controlled multiplex PCR. The paper's data handling went like this. The number of nucleated cells in each sample was estimated by amplification of reference gene primers within the assay. To quantify the absolute abundance of each unique TCRbeta CDR3 rearrangement, sequence reads were collapsed and filtered. Productive Simpson clonality was computed per sample as the square root of Simpson's diversity index over productive rearrangements. The source is immuneACCESS, and TCRdb retained only in-frame sequences with V and J called. Part of the clones is not carried over; for the studies checked, unresolved V genes explain less than half of this, and the remainder is unexplained. V and J calls and clone size follow that table, whereas D and trimming were derived from the DNA. Recorded for this sample are about 66,000 clones; about 91% of them occurred a single time. The ten top clones hold 5.5% to 7% of the sample.

Regarding this clone: Its antigen is still unknown. One base away there is no much larger clone; base qualities are not given.

The collaborating institutions used their own protocols to collect whole blood in K2EDTA tubes. For TCRbeta analysis, collaborators shipped samples in one of three forms: frozen whole blood, isolated PBMCs, or DNA extracted from either of those sample types. Sequenced sample: peripheral blood. This sequence originates from a woman in her seventies with acute or convalescent COVID-19.

The CDR3 protein: CASSAQPRSSGANVLTF. Read as DNA, the sequence is TGTGCCAGCAGCGCACAGCCCCGATCCTCCGGGGCCAACGTCCTGACTTTC. The V gene is TRBV9 and the J gene is TRBJ2-6, with no confident D gene call. Taken from the germline V gene, the CDR1 and CDR2 loops are SGDLS and YYNGEE. The cysteine opens and the phenylalanine closes a CDR3 of 17 amino acids. Of all the DNA, just the CDR3 is kept, 51 bases in frame from base 1. The V end loses 3 bases and the J end loses 4 bases, and a stretch of 17 bases separates them. Joined to the reference TRBV9 and TRBJ2-6 proteins, this CDR3 gives the full variable domain: DSGVTQTPKHLITATGQRVTLRCSPRSGDLSVYWYQQSLDQGLQFLIQYYNGEERAKGNILERFSAQQFPDLHSELNLSSLELGDSALYFCASSAQPRSSGANVLTFGAGSRLTVL.